This T cell receptor beta chain was sequenced during a study of CD8 T cells in Susac syndrome. Trimming left V 0 bases short and J 2 bases short, with 5 bases between. The V gene's germline CDR1 is MNHEY and CDR2 SVGEGT. The CDR3 loop spans 14 amino acids. RNA amounts of roughly 0.45 to 1 ug underwent reverse transcription with random hexamers. Multiplex immunoSEQ PCR targeted 54 Vbeta and 13 Jbeta TCR beta segments. TCRdb redid the calling of the immunoSEQ multiplex PCR reads with MiXCR, one entry per CDR3 protein. The table shows tens of thousands of distinct CDR3 sequences, with approximately 93% occurring only once. Overall study findings and caveats: CD4+ T cell repertoires in Susac syndrome exhibited no evidence of clonal expansion.

Concerning this clonotype: Its target is not known.

The sequenced sample consisted of CD4+ T cells from PBMCs. The clonotype was recovered from a human donor with Susac syndrome. V is TRBV6-2 or TRBV6-3 and J is TRBJ1-5; unclear D gene. The CDR3 protein is CASSYSWGNQPQHF. CDR3 bases: TGTGCCAGCAGTTACTCCTGGGGCAATCAGCCCCAGCATTTT.